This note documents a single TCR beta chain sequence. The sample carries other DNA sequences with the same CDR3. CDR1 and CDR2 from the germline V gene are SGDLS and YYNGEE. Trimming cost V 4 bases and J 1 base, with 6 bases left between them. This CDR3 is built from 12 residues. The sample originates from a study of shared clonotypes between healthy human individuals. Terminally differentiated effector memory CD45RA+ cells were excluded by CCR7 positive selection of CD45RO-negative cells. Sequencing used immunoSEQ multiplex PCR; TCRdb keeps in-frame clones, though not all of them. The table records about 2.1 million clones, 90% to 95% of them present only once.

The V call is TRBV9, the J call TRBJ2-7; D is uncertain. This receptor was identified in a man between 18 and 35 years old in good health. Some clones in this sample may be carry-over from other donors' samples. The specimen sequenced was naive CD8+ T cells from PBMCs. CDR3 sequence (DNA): TGTGCCAGCAGCCCACCATCCTACGAGCAGTACTTC. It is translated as CASSPPSYEQYF.